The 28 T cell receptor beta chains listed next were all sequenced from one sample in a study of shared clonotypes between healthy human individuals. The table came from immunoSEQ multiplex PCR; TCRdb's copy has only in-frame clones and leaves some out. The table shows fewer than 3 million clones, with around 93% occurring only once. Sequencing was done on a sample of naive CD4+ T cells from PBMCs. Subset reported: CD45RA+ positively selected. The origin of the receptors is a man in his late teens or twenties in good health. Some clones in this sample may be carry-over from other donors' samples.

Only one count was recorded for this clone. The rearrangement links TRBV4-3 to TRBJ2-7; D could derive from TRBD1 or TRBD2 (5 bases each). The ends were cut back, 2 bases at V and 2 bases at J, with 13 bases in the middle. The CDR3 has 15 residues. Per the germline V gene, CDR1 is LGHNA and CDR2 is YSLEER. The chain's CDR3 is CASSQREGFPYEQYF. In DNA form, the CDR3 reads TGCGCCAGCAGCCAACGAGAGGGGTTCCCCTACGAGCAGTACTTC.

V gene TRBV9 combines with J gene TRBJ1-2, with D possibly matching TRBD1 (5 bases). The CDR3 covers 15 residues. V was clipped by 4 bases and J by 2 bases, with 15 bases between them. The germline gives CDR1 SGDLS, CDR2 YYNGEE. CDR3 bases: TGTGCCAGCAGCCCCCAAGTTTGGGGCAACTATGGCTACACCTTC. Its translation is CASSPQVWGNYGYTF.

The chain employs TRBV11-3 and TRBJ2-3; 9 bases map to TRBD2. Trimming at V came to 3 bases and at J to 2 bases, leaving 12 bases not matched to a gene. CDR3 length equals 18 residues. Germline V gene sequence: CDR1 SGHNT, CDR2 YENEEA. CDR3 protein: CASSFRAGGPPLTDTQYF. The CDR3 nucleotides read TGTGCCAGCAGCTTCCGTGCGGGAGGGCCTCCCCTCACAGATACGCAGTATTTT.

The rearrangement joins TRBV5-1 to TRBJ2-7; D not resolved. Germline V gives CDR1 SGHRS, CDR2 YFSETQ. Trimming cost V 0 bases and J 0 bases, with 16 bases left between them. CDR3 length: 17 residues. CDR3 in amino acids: CASSLEGPGRSSYEQYF. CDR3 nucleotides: TGCGCCAGCAGCTTGGAAGGTCCCGGCAGGAGCTCCTACGAGCAGTACTTC.

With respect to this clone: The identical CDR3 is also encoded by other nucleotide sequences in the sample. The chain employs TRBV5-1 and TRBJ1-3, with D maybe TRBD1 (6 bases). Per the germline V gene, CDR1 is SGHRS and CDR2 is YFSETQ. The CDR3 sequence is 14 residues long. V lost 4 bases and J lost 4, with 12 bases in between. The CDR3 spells CASSLQGEGNTIYF. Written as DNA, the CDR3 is TGCGCCAGCAGCCTACAGGGAGAAGGAAACACCATATATTTT.

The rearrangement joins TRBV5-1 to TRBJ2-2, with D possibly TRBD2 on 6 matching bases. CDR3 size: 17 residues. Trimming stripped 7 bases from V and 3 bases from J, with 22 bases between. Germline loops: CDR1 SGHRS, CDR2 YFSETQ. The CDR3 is CASADLIPGGYTGELFF. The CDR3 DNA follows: TGCGCCAGCGCAGATCTCATTCCCGGGGGTTACACCGGGGAGCTGTTTTTT.

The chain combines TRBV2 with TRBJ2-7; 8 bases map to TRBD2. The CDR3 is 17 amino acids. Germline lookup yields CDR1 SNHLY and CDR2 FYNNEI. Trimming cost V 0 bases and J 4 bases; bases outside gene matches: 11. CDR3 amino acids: CASSEATWGSGNYEQYF. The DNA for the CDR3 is TGTGCCAGCAGTGAAGCGACGTGGGGTAGCGGGAATTACGAGCAGTACTTC.

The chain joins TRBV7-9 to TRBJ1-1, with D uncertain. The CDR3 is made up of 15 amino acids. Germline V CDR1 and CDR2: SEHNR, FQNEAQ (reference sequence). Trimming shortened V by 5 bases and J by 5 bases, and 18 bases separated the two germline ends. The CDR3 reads CASSSTESRKTEAFF. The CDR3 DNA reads TGTGCCAGCAGCAGTACCGAGAGCCGAAAAACTGAAGCTTTCTTT. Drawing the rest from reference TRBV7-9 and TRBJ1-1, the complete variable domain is DTGVSQNPRHKITKRGQNVTFRCDPISEHNRLYWYRQTLGQGPEFLTYFQNEAQLEKSRLLSDRFSAERPKGSFSTLEIQRTEQGDSAMYLCASSSTESRKTEAFFGQGTRLTVV.

The CDR3 here is CASSLNAPANTGELFF. In nucleotides, the CDR3 is TGTGCCAGCAGCTTAAACGCGCCGGCAAACACCGGGGAGCTGTTTTTT. The gene calls are TRBV7-3 and TRBJ2-2; D gene unclear. The CDR3 has 16 amino acids. The germline CDR1 and CDR2 sequences are SGHTA and FQGTGA. V lost 1 base, J lost 2 bases, and 11 bases lay in between.

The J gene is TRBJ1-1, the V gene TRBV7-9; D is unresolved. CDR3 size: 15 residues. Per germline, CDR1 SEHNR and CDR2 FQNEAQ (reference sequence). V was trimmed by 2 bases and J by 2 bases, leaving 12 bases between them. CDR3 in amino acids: CASSLIPRENTEAFF. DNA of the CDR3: TGTGCCAGCAGCTTAATACCACGGGAAAACACTGAAGCTTTCTTT. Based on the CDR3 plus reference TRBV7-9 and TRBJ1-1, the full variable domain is DTGVSQNPRHKITKRGQNVTFRCDPISEHNRLYWYRQTLGQGPEFLTYFQNEAQLEKSRLLSDRFSAERPKGSFSTLEIQRTEQGDSAMYLCASSLIPRENTEAFFGQGTRLTVV.

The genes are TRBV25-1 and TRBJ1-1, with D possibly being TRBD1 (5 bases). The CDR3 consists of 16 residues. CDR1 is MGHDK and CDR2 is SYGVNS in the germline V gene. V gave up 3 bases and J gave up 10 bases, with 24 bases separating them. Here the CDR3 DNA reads TGTGCCAGCAGTGATATCGGGGGAGGGGCTGATAGGGGAGCTTTCTTT. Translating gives CASSDIGGGADRGAFF.

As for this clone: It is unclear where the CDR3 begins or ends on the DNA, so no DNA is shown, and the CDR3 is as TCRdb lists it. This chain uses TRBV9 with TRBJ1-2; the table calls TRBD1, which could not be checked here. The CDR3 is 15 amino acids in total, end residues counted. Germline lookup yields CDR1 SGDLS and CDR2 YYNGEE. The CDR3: CASSVAPGTGSISTF.

The CDR3 region is CASSPGESQPQHF. The CDR3 nucleotides are TGCGCCAGCAGCCCGGGGGAGAGTCAGCCCCAGCATTTT. The chain couples TRBV5-1 to TRBJ1-5; perhaps TRBD1 as D (5 bases). CDR3 size: 13 residues. The V gene's germline CDR1 is SGHRS and CDR2 YFSETQ. The V and J ends lost 4 bases and 6 bases respectively, with 11 bases between them.

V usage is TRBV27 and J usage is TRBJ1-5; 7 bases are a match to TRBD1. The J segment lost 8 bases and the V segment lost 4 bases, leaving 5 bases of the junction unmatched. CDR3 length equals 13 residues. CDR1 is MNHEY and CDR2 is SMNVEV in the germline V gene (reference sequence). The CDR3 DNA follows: TGTGCCAGCAGTTCGACAGGGCTTGAGCCCCAGCATTTT. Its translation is CASSSTGLEPQHF.

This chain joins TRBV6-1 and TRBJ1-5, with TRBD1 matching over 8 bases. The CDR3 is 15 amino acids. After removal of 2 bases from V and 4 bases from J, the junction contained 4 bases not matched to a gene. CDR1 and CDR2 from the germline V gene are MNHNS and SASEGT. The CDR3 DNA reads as TGTGCCAGCAGTGAATGGACAGGGCTAAATCAGCCCCAGCATTTT. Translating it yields CASSEWTGLNQPQHF.

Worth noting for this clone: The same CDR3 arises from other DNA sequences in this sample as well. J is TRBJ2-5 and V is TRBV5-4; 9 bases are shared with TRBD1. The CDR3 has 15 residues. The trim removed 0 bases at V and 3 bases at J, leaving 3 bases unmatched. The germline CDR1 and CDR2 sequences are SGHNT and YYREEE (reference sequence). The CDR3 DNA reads TGTGCCAGCAGCTTGGGGGGACAGGGAAAAGAGACCCAGTACTTC. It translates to CASSLGGQGKETQYF. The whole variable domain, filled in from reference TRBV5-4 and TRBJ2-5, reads ETGVTQSPTHLIKTRGQQVTLRCSSQSGHNTVSWYQQALGQGPQFIFQYYREEENGRGNFPPRFSGLQFPNYSSELNVNALELDDSALYLCASSLGGQGKETQYFGPGTRLLVL.

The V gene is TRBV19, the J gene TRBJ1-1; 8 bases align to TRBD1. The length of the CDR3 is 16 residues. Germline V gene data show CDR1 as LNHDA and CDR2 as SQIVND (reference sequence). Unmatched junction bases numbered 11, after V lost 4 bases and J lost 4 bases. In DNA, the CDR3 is TGTGCCAGTAGTAAAGGCCGGACAGGGTGGGGCACTGAAGCTTTCTTT. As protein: CASSKGRTGWGTEAFF.

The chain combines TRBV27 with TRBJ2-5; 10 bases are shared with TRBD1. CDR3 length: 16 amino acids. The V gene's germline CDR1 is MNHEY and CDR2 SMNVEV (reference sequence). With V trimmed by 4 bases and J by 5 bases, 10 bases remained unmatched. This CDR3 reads CASSSLRTGGWETQYF. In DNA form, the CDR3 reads TGTGCCAGCAGTTCCCTCCGGACAGGGGGTTGGGAGACCCAGTACTTC.

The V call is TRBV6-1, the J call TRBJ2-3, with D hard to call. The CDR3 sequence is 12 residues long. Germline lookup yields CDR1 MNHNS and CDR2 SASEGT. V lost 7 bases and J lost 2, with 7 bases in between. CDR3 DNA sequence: TGTGCCAGCACTCCGATCACAGATACGCAGTATTTT. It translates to CASTPITDTQYF.

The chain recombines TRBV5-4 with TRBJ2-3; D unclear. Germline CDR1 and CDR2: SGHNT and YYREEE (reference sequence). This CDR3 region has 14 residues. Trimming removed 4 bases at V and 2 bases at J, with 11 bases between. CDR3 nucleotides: TGTGCCAGCAGCCCAGACTCTTTCACAGATACGCAGTATTTT. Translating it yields CASSPDSFTDTQYF. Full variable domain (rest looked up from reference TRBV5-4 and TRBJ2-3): ETGVTQSPTHLIKTRGQQVTLRCSSQSGHNTVSWYQQALGQGPQFIFQYYREEENGRGNFPPRFSGLQFPNYSSELNVNALELDDSALYLCASSPDSFTDTQYFGPGTRLTVL.

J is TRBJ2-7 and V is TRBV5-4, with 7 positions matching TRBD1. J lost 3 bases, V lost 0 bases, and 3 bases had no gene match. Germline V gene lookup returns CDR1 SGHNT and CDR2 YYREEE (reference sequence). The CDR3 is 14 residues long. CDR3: CASSLDPGGYEQYF. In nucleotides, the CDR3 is TGTGCCAGCAGCTTGGATCCAGGGGGCTACGAGCAGTACTTC.

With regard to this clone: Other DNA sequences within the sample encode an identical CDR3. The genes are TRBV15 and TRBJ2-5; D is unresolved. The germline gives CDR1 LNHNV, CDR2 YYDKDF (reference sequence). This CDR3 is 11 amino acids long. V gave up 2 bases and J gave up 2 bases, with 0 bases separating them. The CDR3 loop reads CATSRQETQYF. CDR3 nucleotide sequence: TGTGCCACCAGCAGACAAGAGACCCAGTACTTC.

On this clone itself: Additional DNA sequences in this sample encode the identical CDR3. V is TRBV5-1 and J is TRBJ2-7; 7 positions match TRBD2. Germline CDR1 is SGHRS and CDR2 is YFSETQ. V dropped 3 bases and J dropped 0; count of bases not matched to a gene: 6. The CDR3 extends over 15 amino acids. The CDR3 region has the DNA TGCGCCAGCAGCTGGGGAGGGGCAAGCTCCTACGAGCAGTACTTC. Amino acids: CASSWGGASSYEQYF.

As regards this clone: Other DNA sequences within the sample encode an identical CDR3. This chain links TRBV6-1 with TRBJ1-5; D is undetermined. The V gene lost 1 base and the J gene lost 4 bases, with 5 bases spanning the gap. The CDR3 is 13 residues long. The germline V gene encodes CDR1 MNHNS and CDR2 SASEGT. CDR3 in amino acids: CASSEGRNQPQHF. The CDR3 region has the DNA TGTGCCAGCAGTGAAGGTAGGAATCAGCCCCAGCATTTT.

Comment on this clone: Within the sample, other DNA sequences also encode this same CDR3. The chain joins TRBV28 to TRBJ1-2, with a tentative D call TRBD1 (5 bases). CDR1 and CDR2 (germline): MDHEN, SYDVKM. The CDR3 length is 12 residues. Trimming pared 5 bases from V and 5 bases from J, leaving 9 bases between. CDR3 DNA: TGTGCCAGCAGTCTACAGGAGTATGGCTACACCTTC. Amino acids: CASSLQEYGYTF.

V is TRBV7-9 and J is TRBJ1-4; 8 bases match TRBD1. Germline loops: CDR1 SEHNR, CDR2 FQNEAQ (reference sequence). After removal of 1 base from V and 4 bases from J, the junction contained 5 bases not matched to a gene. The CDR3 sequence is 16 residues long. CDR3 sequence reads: CASSLGAGGRNEKLFF. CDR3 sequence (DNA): TGTGCCAGCAGCTTAGGGGCAGGGGGCCGTAATGAAAAACTGTTTTTT. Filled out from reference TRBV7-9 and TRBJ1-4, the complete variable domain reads DTGVSQNPRHKITKRGQNVTFRCDPISEHNRLYWYRQTLGQGPEFLTYFQNEAQLEKSRLLSDRFSAERPKGSFSTLEIQRTEQGDSAMYLCASSLGAGGRNEKLFFGSGTQLSVL.

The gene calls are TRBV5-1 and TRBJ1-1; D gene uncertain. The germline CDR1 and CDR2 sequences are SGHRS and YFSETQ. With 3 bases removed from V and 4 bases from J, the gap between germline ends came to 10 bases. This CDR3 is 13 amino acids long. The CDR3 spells CASSSEEGTEAFF. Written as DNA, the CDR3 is TGCGCCAGCAGCTCGGAAGAGGGCACTGAAGCTTTCTTT.

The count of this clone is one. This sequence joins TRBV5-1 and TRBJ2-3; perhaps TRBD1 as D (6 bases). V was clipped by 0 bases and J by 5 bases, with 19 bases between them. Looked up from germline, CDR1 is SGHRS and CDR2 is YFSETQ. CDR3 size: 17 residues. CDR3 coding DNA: TGCGCCAGCAGCTTGGAACCAAACAGGGTTGAGAAAGATACGCAGTATTTT. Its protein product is CASSLEPNRVEKDTQYF.